This T cell receptor beta chain was sequenced for a study of T cell responses to AZD1222 COVID-19 vaccine. CDR1 SGHKS and CDR2 YYEKEE come from the germline V gene (reference sequence). The CDR3 contains 16 residues. Trimming removed 2 bases from V and 6 bases from J, with 20 bases in between. Here immunoSEQ multiplex PCR was the method, and the copy in TCRdb shows in-frame clones only, minus some. The sample has fewer than 150,000 clones, around nine tenths seen once. The sequencing used peripheral blood, collected on day 0 of AZD1222 vaccination. The receptor was isolated from an adult in good health. J is TRBJ1-2 and V is TRBV5-5; D may be TRBD1 (6 bases). The CDR3 is CASSLGSGALGHGYTF. CDR3 nucleotide sequence: TGTGCCAGCAGCTTAGGGTCAGGGGCCCTCGGTCATGGCTACACCTTC.